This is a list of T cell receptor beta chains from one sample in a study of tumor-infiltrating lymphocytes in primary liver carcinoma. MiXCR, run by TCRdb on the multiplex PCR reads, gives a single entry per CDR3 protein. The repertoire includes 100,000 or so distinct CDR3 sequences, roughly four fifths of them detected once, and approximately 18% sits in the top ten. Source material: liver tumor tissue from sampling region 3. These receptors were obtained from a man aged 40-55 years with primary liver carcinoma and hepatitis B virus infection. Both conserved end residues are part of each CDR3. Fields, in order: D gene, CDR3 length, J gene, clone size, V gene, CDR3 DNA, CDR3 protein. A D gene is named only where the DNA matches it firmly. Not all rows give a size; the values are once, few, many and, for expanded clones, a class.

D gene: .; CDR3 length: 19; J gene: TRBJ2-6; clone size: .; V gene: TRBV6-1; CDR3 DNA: TGTGCCAGCAAGGCCTTTCAGGGCAGGGGCCGCTCTGGGGCCAGCGTCCTGGCTTTC; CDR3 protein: CASKAFQGRGRSGASVLAF
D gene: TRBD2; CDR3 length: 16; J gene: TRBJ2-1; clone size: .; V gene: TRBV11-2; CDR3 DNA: TGTGCCAGCAGCCTCCTTACTAGCGGGAGTAATGGTGAGCAGTTCTTC; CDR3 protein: CASSLLTSGSNGEQFF
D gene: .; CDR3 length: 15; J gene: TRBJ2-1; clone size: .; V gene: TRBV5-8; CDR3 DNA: TGTGCCAACAGCTCCGGGATTAGAGGTGACAATGAGCAGTTCTTC; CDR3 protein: CANSSGIRGDNEQFF
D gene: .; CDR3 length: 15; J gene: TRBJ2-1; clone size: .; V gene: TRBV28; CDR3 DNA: TGTGCCAGCAGCCTCTGGAGCGGATTCTATAATGAGCAGTTCTTC; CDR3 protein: CASSLWSGFYNEQFF
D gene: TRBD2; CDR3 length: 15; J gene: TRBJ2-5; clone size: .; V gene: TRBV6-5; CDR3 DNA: TGTACCAGCAGTTACGGTATAGGGAGGGAAGAGACCCAGTACTTC; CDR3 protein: CTSSYGIGREETQYF
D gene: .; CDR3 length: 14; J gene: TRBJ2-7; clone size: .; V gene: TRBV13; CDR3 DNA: TGTGCCAGTAGCTTCTATACTTATTCGGGCGAGCAGTACTTC; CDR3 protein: CASSFYTYSGEQYF
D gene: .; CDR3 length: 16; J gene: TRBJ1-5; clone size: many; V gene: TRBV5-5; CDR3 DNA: TGTGCCAGCAGCTTATTAGCAGGAAGGGACAATCAGCCCCAGCATTTT; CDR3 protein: CASSLLAGRDNQPQHF
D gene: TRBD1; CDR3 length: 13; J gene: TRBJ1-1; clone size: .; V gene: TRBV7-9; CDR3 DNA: TGTGCCAGCAGCTTGACAGGGGTCACTGAGGCTTTCTTT; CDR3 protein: CASSLTGVTEAFF
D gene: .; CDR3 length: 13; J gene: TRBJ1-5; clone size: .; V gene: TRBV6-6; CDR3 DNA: TGTGCCAACAGTCACTCCGGAACTCAGCCCCAGCATTTT; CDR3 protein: CANSHSGTQPQHF
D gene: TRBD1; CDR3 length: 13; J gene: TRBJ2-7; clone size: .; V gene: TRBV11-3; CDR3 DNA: TGTGCCAGCAGCGGGGGACAGTCCTACGAGTATTACTTC; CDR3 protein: CASSGGQSYEYYF
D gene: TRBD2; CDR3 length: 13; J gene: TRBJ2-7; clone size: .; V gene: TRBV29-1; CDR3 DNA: TGCAGCGTTCAATCGAAGGGAGGGCGTGAACAGTACTTC; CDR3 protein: CSVQSKGGREQYF
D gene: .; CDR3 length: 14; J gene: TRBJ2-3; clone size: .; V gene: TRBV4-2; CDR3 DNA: TGTGCCAGCAGCCTTGAGGGAGGAGGAAATACGCAGTATTTT; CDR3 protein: CASSLEGGGNTQYF
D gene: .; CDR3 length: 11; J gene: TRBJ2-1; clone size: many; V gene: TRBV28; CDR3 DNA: TGTGCCAGCAGTTCTTTTTTATCATATCTCTTC; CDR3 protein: CASSSFLSYLF
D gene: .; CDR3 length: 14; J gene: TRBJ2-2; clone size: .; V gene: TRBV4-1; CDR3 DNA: TGCGCCAGCAGCGAGCAGGGAGACACGGGGGAGCTGTTTTTT; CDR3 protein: CASSEQGDTGELFF
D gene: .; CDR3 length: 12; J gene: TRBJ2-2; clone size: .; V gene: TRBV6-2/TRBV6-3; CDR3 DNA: TGTGCCTGCAGTTACCTCACTGGGGAGCTGTTTTTT; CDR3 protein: CACSYLTGELFF
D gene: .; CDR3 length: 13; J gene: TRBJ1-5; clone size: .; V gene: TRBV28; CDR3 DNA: TGTGTCAGCAAAAAATGGGGGTTTCAGCCCCAGCATTTT; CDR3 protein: CVSKKWGFQPQHF
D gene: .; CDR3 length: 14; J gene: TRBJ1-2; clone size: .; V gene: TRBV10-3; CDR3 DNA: TGTGCCTTCAGTGAGTCGACTCGAGGTTATGGCCACACCTTC; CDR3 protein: CAFSESTRGYGHTF
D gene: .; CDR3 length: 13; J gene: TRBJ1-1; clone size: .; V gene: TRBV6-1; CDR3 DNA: TGTGCCAACAGATCACAGGGAAAACCTGAAGCTTTCTTT; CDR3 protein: CANRSQGKPEAFF
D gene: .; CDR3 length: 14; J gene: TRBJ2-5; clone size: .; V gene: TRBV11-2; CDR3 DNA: TGTGCCAGCAGTCCCGGGACACTTAGAGAGACCCAGTACTTC; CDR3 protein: CASSPGTLRETQYF
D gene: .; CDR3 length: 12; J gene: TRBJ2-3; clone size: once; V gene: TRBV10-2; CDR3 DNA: TGCGCCATCAAATCTAGCACAGGTACGCAGTATTTT; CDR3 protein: CAIKSSTGTQYF
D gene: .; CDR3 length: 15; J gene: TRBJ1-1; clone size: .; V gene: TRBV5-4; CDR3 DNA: TGTGCCACCTCAGCTTCCAAGGGCATGAGCACTGAACCTTTCTTT; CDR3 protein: CATSASKGMSTEPFF
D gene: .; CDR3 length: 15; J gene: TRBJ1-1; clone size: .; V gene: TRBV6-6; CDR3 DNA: TGTGCCAGCAGTATTCCGTCGGTGCGGGACAATGAAGCTTTCTTT; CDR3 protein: CASSIPSVRDNEAFF
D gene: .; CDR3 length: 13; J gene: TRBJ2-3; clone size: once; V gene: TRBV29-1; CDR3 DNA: TGCAGGGCCCAGCAGGGGGGCACAGATATGCAGTATTTT; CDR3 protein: CRAQQGGTDMQYF